This T cell receptor beta chain derives from a study of shared clonotypes between healthy human individuals. Germline V gene lookup returns CDR1 MGHRA and CDR2 YSYEKL. This CDR3 comprises 15 residues. Produced via immunoSEQ multiplex PCR; TCRdb's table is partial and in-frame only. The table has approximately 1,000,000 clones, approximately 80% seen once. V and J are TRBV4-1 and TRBJ2-5, with D tentatively TRBD1 (6 bases). The J call may be mistaken, given a closer DNA end match to TRBJ2-7. This receptor was identified in a man aged 18 to 35 in good health. Some clones in this sample may be carry-over from other donors' samples. Sequencing input: memory CD4+ T cells from PBMCs. Specified subset: CD45RA-negative fraction. The CDR3 DNA reads TGCGCCAGCAGCCATCTGACAGGCAAGTCTTACGAGCAGTACTTC. It specifies CASSHLTGKSYEQYF.